This T cell receptor beta chain is drawn from a study of blood T cells in healthy people across ages (dated by TCRdb to 2014 to 2015). Study-wide context: In model experiments, template switching captured roughly one uniquely barcoded TCR beta cDNA molecule for every two T cells. To track age-related changes in TCR beta repertoire diversity, the study relied on deep sequencing normalized with unique cDNA molecular identifiers. Donors were grouped into four age groups: young (average about 15 years), middle-aged (approximately 41), aged (approximately 67) and long-lived (about 89). The study analyzed two additional independent replicas of 1 million unique cDNA reads from the same blood draw for two donors, one aged 18 to 30 and one aged 80 or older.

The approximately 40 donors, aged about 6 to 100 years, were systemically healthy Caucasian individuals from Russia. Around 9.9 milliliters of peripheral blood were collected from each donor into EDTA-treated Vacutainer tubes. Ficoll-Paque density-gradient centrifugation was used to isolate PBMCs, with at least 6.5 million obtained per sample. Trizol reagent was used to extract total RNA from the PBMCs, yielding at least 5 micrograms per sample. For every donor, flow cytometry on a PBMC aliquot measured the percentage of naive CD45RAhigh/CD27high T cells. This clonotype was detected only a few times. Its binding antigen is unknown. The input lacks base qualities; no much larger clone sits a single base away. Library preparation was by 5' RACE. The instrument given in TCRdb is Illumina HiSeq 2500. A second about 6 to 11 cycle PCR used a sample-barcoded 5' primer and a J-beta primer mix. A unique molecular identifier was introduced onto each TCR beta cDNA molecule by a template-switch 5' adaptor carrying 12 random nucleotides. Each sample yielded at least 3 million CDR3-containing paired-end reads. The Mint cDNA synthesis kit, primed by a TRBC-specific oligonucleotide, was used to synthesize first-strand cDNA from all RNA. All cDNA was treated with uracil-DNA glycosylase and then went through a first 18-cycle PCR with the universal primers M1SS and BC2_uni_R. The original pipeline was this. Normalization of each sample was performed by random selection of 1 million high-quality reads, each carrying a distinct molecular identifier. Reads with shared molecular identifiers were discarded instead of being binned into consensus sequences. MiTCR, with a Q25 quality threshold and the strictest error-elimination algorithm, was used for CDR3 identification, clonotype clustering and error correction. A nonparametric unseen species model with Euler transformation was used to estimate lower-bound total TCR beta diversity. Through fastp at Q25 and MiXCR, TCRdb rebuilt clones from the public reads, retaining in-frame beta chains. Rows are unified per CDR3 protein, each entry keeping the most common DNA and genes. The V and J calls reflect TCRdb's pipeline rather than the authors' work. The sample profile shows 550,000 to 650,000 distinct CDR3 sequences; about 29% of them were found once. The biggest ten clones account for roughly 3.5% of the sample.

Results the study describes overall, beyond this receptor: Estimates of total diversity based on one million sequenced T cells were regarded as lower bounds and as underestimates. As age increased, observed TCR beta diversity per million T cells dropped in a roughly linear way, and a significant reduction was already evident by age approximately 40. Since profiling was done on bulk unsorted PBMCs, naive and antigen-experienced compartments could not be conclusively compared. The percentage of naive T cells measured by flow cytometry correlated strongly with observed TCR beta diversity. The long-lived group showed more naive CD4+ T cells, fewer expanded clones and increased TCR diversity than the aged group, suggesting age selection. Because the CMV infection status of the donors was unknown, age-related changes in expanded clonotypes may potentially have been confounded.

From the cysteine up to the phenylalanine, the CDR3 has a length of 14 residues. The kept DNA is CDR3 alone, 42 bases in frame from the first base. A distance of 10 bases separates the germline ends of V and J, which lose 5 bases and 5 bases respectively. This same sample was also part of a study on T cells of mothers and their children. That second report states: Nine systemically healthy Caucasian individuals, comprising three mothers and their six children, were included as donors. cDNA synthesis consumed the entire amount of extracted RNA, loaded at approximately 1.4 ug RNA in each 15 ul reaction. In the second PCR, the M1S primer added sample barcodes and 2-4 random nucleotides. Over 9 million TCR beta CDR3 reads came from each mother, compared with some 3 million reads from each child. TCR recombination output is similarly shaped by thymic selection in related and unrelated pairs, with a minor effect exerted by inherited differences. Normalized repertoire overlap was always slightly but never significantly higher in related than unrelated mother-child pairs. With a sensitivity of about 100 clones per million clonotypes, no persistent microchimeric T cell clones were detected. Deep NGS was used in the study to compare the TCR beta repertoires of mothers and children and to look for features that separate related mother-child pairs from unrelated individuals. On average, the children were around 11 +/- 4 years old, while the mothers were about 38 +/- 4 years old. After adapter ligation with NEBNext reagents, the libraries were sequenced on Illumina HiSeq 2000 with 100+100 nt paired-end reads. To prevent cross-contamination, the mother and child libraries were prepared one month apart and sequenced in separate runs. Each donor had between roughly 450,000 and 2,100,000 distinct TCR beta clonotypes identified. Naive TCR beta clonotypes were estimated from low-frequency clonotypes matched to each donor's FACS-determined naive share, without sorting.

This sequence was found in a boy aged 2-15 years in good health. This chain is built from TRBV12-3 or TRBV12-4 and TRBJ1-6, and the D gene may be TRBD1, 6 bases matching. Sequenced: blood. The DNA is as follows: TGTGCCAGCAGTGTCGACAGGAATAATTCACCCCTCCACTTT. This is translated as CASSVDRNNSPLHF.